The 8 T cell receptor beta chains in this list originate from one sample, sequenced in a study of blood T cell repertoires in COVID-19. Libraries were prepared by immunoSEQ multiplex PCR; TCRdb keeps only in-frame clonotypes and omits some of them. In the table there are about 71,000 clones, roughly 80% of which are singletons. The specimen was peripheral blood. These receptors were collected from a woman of 80 years or more with acute or convalescent COVID-19.

This clone was seen many times. Here the CDR3 reads CASSYSGQGGFTGELFF. CDR3 sequence (DNA): TGCGCCAGCAGCTACAGCGGACAGGGAGGATTCACCGGGGAGCTGTTTTTT. This rearrangement joins TRBV5-1 to TRBJ2-2; 8 bases fit TRBD1. J was trimmed by 4 bases and V by 3 bases; bases with no gene match: 11. This CDR3 is built from 17 residues. CDR1 is SGHRS and CDR2 is YFSETQ in the germline V gene. The full variable domain, completed using reference TRBV5-1 and TRBJ2-2, is KAGVTQTPRYLIKTRGQQVTLSCSPISGHRSVSWYQQTPGQGLQFLFEYFSETQRNKGNFPGRFSGRQFSNSRSEMNVSTLELGDSALYLCASSYSGQGGFTGELFFGEGSRLTVL.

This rearrangement joins TRBV7-3 to TRBJ1-1; possibly TRBD1 for D (6 bases). V was pared by 3 bases and J by 6 bases, with 17 bases between. Germline V CDR1 and CDR2: SGHTA, FQGTGA. This CDR3 region has 15 residues. The CDR3 loop reads CASSFHQGPGAEAFF. The CDR3 bases are TGTGCCAGCAGCTTTCATCAGGGGCCTGGCGCTGAAGCTTTCTTT.

On this clone: Sequence at one end of the junction differs from germline and may be a read error. The V call is TRBV6-1, the J call TRBJ1-1, with a weak D call TRBD1 (5 bases). From germline, CDR1 is MNHNS and CDR2 SASEGT. CDR3 length: 15 residues. CDR3 in amino acids: CASREGRRTFTEAFF. The CDR3 DNA follows: TGTGCCAGCAGAGAAGGTCGGCGGACATTTACTGAAGCTTTCTTT.

The CDR3 loop is CASSFGDALAGGREQYF. In nucleotides, the CDR3 is TGTGCCAGCAGCTTTGGGGACGCGCTAGCGGGAGGGCGCGAGCAGTACTTC. The chain links TRBV7-6 to TRBJ2-7, with 12 nucleotides matching TRBD2. CDR1 is SGHVS, CDR2 FNYEAQ, per germline. The CDR3 is 17 residues long. The V segment lost 3 bases and the J segment 6 bases; nucleotides outside the gene matches: 12.

Note on this clone: The same CDR3 arises from other DNA sequences in this sample as well. This sequence joins TRBV28 and TRBJ1-5; no firm D call. Trimming took off 4 bases at V and 0 bases at J, with 13 bases between the two ends. The CDR3 spans 16 residues. Germline CDR1 MDHEN, CDR2 SYDVKM. The CDR3 loop is CASSSGGRDSNQPQHF. The CDR3 bases are TGTGCCAGCAGTTCTGGAGGTAGAGATAGCAATCAGCCCCAGCATTTT.

The V gene is TRBV28, the J gene TRBJ2-3, with 7 bases matching TRBD1. The germline gives CDR1 MDHEN, CDR2 SYDVKM. CDR3 length: 15 amino acids. The V gene end was trimmed by 5 bases and the J gene end by 5 bases; junction bases not matched to a gene: 10. CDR3 protein: CASSDRDRRGDTQYF. For the CDR3, the DNA is TGTGCCAGCAGTGACAGGGACCGACGGGGAGATACGCAGTATTTT.

The CDR3 bases are TGTGCCAGCAGTGCATCTAGCGAGCGCACAGATACGCAGTATTTT. This sequence encodes CASSASSERTDTQYF. V is TRBV2 and J is TRBJ2-3, with D possibly TRBD2 on 6 matching bases. Looked up from germline, CDR1 is SNHLY and CDR2 is FYNNEI. The germline V and J ends were trimmed by 4 bases and 1 base, with 12 bases remaining between them. CDR3 length: 15 amino acids.

This clone counts as medium-sized. V usage is TRBV19 and J usage is TRBJ1-5; 12 bases align to TRBD1. The CDR3 runs 16 residues. Losses at the gene ends were 5 bases for V and 7 bases for J; bases not matched to a gene: 9. From germline, CDR1 is LNHDA and CDR2 SQIVND (reference sequence). CDR3 residues: CASSAPGQGAGQPQHF. CDR3 bases: TGTGCCAGTAGTGCACCGGGACAGGGGGCAGGGCAGCCCCAGCATTTT.